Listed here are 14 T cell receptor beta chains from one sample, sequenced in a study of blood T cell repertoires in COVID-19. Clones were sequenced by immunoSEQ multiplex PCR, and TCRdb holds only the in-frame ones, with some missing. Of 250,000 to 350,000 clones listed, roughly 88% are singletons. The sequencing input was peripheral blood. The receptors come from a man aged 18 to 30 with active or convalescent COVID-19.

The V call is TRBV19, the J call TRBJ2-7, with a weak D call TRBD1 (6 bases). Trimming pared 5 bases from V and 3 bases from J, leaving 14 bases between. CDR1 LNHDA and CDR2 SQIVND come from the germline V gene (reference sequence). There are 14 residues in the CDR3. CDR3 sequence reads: CASSPGLGGYEQYF. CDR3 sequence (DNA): TGTGCCAGTAGTCCGGGGCTAGGGGGCTACGAGCAGTACTTC.

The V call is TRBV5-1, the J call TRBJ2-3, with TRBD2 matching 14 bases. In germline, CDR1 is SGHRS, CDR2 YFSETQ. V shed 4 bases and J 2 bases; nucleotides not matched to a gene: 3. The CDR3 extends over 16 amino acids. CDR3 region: CASSVGLAGATDTQYF. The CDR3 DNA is TGCGCCAGCAGCGTGGGACTAGCGGGGGCCACAGATACGCAGTATTTT. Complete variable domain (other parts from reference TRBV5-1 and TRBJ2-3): KAGVTQTPRYLIKTRGQQVTLSCSPISGHRSVSWYQQTPGQGLQFLFEYFSETQRNKGNFPGRFSGRQFSNSRSEMNVSTLELGDSALYLCASSVGLAGATDTQYFGPGTRLTVL.

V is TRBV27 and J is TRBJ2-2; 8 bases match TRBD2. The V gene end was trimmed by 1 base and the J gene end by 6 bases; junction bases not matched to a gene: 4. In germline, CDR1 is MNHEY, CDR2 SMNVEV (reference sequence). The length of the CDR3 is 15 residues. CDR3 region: CASSLYGLAAGELFF. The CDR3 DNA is TGTGCCAGCAGTTTATATGGACTAGCTGCCGGGGAGCTGTTTTTT.

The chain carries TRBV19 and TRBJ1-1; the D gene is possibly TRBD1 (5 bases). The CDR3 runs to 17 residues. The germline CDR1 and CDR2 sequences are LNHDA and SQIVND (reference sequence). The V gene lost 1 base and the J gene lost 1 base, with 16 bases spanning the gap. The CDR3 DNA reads TGTGCCAGTAGTATAGGGAACAGGCCGACCGGGAACACTGAAGCTTTCTTT. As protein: CASSIGNRPTGNTEAFF.

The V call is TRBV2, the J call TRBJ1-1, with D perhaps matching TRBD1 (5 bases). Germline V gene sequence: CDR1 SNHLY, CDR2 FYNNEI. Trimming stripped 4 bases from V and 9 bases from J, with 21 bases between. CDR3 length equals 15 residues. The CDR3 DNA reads TGTGCCAGCAGTGCTTGGTTTACAGGAGAGGCTCAAGCTTTCTTT. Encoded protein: CASSAWFTGEAQAFF.

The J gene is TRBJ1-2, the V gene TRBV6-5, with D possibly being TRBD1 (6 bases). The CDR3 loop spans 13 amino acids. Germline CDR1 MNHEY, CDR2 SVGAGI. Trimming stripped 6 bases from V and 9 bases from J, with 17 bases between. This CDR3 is CASSPTGQGRYTF. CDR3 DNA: TGTGCCAGCAGCCCCACAGGGCAAGGACGCTACACCTTC.

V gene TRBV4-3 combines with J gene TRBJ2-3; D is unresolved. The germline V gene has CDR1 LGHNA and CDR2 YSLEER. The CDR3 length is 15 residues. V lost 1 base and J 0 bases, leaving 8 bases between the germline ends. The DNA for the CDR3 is TGCGCCAGCAGCCAAGGCCGAGGAAGCACAGATACGCAGTATTTT. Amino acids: CASSQGRGSTDTQYF.

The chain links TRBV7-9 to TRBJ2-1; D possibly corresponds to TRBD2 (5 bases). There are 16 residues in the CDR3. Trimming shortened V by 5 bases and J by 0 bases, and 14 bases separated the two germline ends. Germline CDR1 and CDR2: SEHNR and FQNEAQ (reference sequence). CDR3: CASSERTGSSYNEQFF. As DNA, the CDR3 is TGTGCCAGCAGCGAAAGGACGGGGAGCTCCTACAATGAGCAGTTCTTC.

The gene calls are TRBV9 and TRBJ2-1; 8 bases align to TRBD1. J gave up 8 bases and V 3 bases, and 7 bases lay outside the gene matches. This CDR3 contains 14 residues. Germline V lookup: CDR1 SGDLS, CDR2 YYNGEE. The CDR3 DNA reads TGTGCCAGCAGCGCCCAGGGGGCTGGCGATGAGCAGTTCTTC. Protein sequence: CASSAQGAGDEQFF.

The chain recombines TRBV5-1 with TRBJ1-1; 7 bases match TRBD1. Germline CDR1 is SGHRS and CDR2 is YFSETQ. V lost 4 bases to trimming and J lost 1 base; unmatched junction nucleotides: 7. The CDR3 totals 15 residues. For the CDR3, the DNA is TGCGCCAGCAGCGTAGGGGACAGACCGAACACTGAAGCTTTCTTT. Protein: CASSVGDRPNTEAFF.

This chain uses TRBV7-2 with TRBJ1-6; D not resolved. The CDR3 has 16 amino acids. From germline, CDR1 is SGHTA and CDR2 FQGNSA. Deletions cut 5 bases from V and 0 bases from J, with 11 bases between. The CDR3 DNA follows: TGTGCCAGCAGCCCCTCCCCGAGCTCCTATAATTCACCCCTCCACTTT. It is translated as CASSPSPSSYNSPLHF.

Here the CDR3 reads CASGLVGSVGHRKEKLFF. In DNA, the CDR3 is TGTGCTAGTGGTTTGGTAGGATCGGTGGGACACCGAAAAGAAAAACTGTTTTTT. This chain links TRBV12-5 with TRBJ1-4, with TRBD1 as a possible D gene (6 bases). Germline CDR1 is LGHNT and CDR2 is FRNRAP. This CDR3 comprises 18 residues. The V gene lost 0 bases and the J gene lost 8 bases, with 22 bases spanning the gap. The entire variable domain, with the rest obtained from reference TRBV12-5 and TRBJ1-4, is as follows: DARVTQTPRHKVTEMGQEVTMRCQPILGHNTVFWYRQTMMQGLELLAYFRNRAPLDDSGMPKDRFSAEMPDATLATLKIQPSEPRDSAVYFCASGLVGSVGHRKEKLFFGSGTQLSVL.

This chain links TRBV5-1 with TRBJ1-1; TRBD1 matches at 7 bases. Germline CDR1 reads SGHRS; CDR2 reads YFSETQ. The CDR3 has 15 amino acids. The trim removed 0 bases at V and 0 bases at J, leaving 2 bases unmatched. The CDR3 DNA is TGCGCCAGCAGCTTGGAAACAGGGGTGAACACTGAAGCTTTCTTT. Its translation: CASSLETGVNTEAFF.

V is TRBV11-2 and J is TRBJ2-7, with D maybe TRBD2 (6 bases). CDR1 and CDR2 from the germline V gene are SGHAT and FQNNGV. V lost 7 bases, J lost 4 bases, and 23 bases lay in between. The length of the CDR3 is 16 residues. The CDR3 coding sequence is TGTGCCAGCACCCCCGGAGGGCAGTCAGGTGTTTACGAGCAGTACTTC. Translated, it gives CASTPGGQSGVYEQYF. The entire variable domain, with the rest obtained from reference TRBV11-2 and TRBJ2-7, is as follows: EAGVAQSPRYKIIEKRQSVAFWCNPISGHATLYWYQQILGQGPKLLIQFQNNGVVDDSQLPKDRFSAERLKGVDSTLKIQPAKLEDSAVYLCASTPGGQSGVYEQYFGPGTRLTVT.